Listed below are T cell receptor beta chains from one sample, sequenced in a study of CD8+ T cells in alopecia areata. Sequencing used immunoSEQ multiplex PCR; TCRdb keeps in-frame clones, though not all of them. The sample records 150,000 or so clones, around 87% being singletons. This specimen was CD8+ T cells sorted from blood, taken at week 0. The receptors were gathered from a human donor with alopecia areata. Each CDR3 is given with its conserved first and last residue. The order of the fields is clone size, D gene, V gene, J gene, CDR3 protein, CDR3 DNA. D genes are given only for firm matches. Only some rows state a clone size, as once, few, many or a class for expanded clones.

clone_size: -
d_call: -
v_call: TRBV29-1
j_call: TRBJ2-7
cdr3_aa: CSVEDRTATYEQYF
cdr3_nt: TGCAGCGTTGAAGATCGGACTGCAACCTACGAGCAGTACTTC

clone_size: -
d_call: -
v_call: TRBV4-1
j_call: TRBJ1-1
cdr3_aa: CASSQDNWDGGTEAFF
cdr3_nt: TGCGCCAGCAGCCAAGATAACTGGGACGGGGGGACTGAAGCTTTCTTT

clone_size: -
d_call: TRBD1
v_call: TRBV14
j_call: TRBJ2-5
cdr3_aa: CASSQEGTGYETQYF
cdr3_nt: TGTGCCAGCAGCCAAGAAGGGACAGGTTATGAGACCCAGTACTTC

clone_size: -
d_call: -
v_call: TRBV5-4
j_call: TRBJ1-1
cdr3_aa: CASSFGPNTEAFF
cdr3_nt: TGTGCCAGCAGCTTCGGACCGAACACTGAAGCTTTCTTT

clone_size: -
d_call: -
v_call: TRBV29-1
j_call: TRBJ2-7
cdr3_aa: CSAKLSGTSYEQYF
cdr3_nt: TGCAGCGCTAAGTTGTCGGGGACCTCCTACGAGCAGTACTTC

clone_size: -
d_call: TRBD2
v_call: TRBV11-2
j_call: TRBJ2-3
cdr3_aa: CASSLDLWSGGEDTQYF
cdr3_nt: TGTGCCAGCAGCTTAGATCTCTGGTCTGGGGGGGAAGATACGCAGTATTTT

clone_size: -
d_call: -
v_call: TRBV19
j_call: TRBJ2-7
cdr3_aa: CASSIVAGGLYEQYF
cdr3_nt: TGTGCCAGTAGTATAGTAGCCGGGGGCCTCTACGAGCAGTACTTC

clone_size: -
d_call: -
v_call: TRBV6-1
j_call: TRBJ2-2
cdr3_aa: CASSVLDGATVADTGELFF
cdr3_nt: TGTGCCAGCAGTGTATTAGACGGCGCGACAGTAGCCGACACCGGGGAGCTGTTTTTT

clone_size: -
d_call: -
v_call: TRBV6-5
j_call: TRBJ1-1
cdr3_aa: CASSYGQNTEAFF
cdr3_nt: TGTGCCAGCAGTTATGGGCAGAACACTGAAGCTTTCTTT

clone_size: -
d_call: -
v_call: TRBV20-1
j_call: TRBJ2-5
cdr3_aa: CSAGQTQYF
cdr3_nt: TGCAGTGCCGGGCAGACCCAGTACTTC

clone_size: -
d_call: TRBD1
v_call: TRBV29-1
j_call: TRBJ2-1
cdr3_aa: CSVDRQGASYNEQFF
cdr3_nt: TGCAGCGTTGATCGACAGGGGGCCTCCTACAATGAGCAGTTCTTC

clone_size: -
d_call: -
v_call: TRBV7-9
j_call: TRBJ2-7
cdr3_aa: CASSYPGTLNEQYF
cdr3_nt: TGTGCCAGCAGCTACCCCGGGACTCTAAACGAGCAGTACTTC

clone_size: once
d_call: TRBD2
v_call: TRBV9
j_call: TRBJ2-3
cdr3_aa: CASSARTGTRDTQYF
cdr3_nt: TGTGCCAGCAGCGCGCGGACCGGGACTAGGGATACGCAGTATTTT

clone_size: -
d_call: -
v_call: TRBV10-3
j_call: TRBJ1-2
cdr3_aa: CAISDSYEYDYGYTF
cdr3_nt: TGTGCCATCAGTGATTCGTACGAATACGACTATGGCTACACCTTC

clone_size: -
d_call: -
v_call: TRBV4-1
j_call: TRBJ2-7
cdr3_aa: CASSQGDFHYEQYF
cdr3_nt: TGCGCCAGCAGCCAAGGGGACTTTCACTACGAGCAGTACTTC

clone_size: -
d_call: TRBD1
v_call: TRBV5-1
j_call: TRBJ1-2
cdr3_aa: CASSPGTGLSYGYTF
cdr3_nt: TGCGCCAGCAGCCCCGGGACAGGTCTTTCCTATGGCTACACCTTC

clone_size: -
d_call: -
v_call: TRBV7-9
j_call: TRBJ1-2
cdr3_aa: CASSSGTGPRGAYGYTF
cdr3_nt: TGTGCCAGCAGCTCCGGTACAGGGCCTCGAGGAGCCTATGGCTACACCTTC

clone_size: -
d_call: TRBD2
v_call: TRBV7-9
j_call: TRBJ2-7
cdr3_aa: CASSPSGAEQYF
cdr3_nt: TGTGCCAGCAGCCCGAGCGGGGCCGAGCAGTACTTC

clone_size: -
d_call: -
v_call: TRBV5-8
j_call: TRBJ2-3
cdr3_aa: CASRERGTDTQYF
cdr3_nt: TGTGCCAGCAGGGAGCGGGGCACAGATACGCAGTATTTT

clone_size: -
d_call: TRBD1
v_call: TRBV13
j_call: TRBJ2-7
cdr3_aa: CASSSTGTGGLWDRYEQYF
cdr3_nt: TGTGCCAGCAGCTCTACCGGGACAGGGGGCTTATGGGACCGCTACGAGCAGTACTTC

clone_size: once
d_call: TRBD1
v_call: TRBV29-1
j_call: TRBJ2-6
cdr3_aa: CSVETGSGANVLTF
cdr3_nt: TGCAGCGTTGAGACAGGGTCTGGGGCCAACGTCCTGACTTTC

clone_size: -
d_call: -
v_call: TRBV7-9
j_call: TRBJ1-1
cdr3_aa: CASSSVEEAFF
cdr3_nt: TGTGCCAGCAGCTCAGTTGAAGAAGCTTTCTTT

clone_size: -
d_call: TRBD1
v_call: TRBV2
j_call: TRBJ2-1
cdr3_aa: CASSEWTGGVGEQFF
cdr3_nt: TGTGCCAGCAGTGAATGGACAGGGGGAGTCGGTGAGCAGTTCTTC

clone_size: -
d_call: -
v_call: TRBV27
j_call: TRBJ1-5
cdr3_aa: CASSPTLVQPQHF
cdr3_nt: TGTGCCAGCAGTCCAACCTTAGTCCAGCCCCAGCATTTT

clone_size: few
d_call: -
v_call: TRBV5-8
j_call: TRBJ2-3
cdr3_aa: CASSLGGGTDTQYF
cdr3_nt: TGTGCCAGCAGTCTTGGAGGGGGCACAGATACGCAGTATTTT

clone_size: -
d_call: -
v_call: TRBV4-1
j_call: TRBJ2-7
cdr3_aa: CASRPGERSSSYEQYF
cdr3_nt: TGCGCCAGCAGACCGGGAGAGCGGAGTAGCTCCTACGAGCAGTACTTC

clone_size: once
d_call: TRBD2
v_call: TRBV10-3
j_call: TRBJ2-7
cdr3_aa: CAIAAGTSSYEQYF
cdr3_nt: TGTGCCATCGCTGCTGGGACTAGCAGCTACGAGCAGTACTTC

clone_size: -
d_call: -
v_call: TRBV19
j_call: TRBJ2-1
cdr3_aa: CAGGVTGSNEQFF
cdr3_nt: TGTGCCGGAGGGGTGACAGGGTCCAATGAGCAGTTCTTC

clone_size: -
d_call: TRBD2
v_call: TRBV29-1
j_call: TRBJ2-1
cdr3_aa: CSGDSGGAYEQFF
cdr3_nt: TGCAGCGGAGATAGCGGGGGGGCGTATGAGCAGTTCTTC

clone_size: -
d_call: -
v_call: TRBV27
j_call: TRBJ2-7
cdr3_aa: CASSLGGSYEQYF
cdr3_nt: TGTGCCAGCAGTTTGGGGGGCTCCTACGAGCAGTACTTC

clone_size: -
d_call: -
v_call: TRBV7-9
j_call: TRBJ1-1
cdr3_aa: CASSFYFGPLMNTEAFF
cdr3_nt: TGTGCCAGCAGCTTTTACTTCGGGCCTCTCATGAACACTGAAGCTTTCTTT

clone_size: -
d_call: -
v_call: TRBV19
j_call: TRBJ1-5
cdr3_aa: CASSIVSELGNQPQHF
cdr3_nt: TGTGCCAGTAGTATAGTATCGGAATTGGGCAATCAGCCCCAGCATTTT

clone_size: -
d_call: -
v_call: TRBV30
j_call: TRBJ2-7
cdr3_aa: CAWSVSLGIQNEQYF
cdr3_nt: TGTGCCTGGAGTGTAAGTTTAGGAATCCAGAACGAGCAGTACTTC

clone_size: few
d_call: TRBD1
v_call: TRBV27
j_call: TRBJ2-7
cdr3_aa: CASSDGQGPSEQYF
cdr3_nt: TGTGCCAGCAGCGATGGACAGGGACCCTCAGAGCAGTACTTC

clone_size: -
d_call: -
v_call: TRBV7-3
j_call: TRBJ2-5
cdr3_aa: CASSFTTDRQETQYF
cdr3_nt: TGTGCCAGCAGCTTCACCACCGACAGACAAGAGACCCAGTACTTC

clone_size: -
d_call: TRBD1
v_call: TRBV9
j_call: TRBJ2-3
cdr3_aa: CASSQGTGLTDTQYF
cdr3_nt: TGTGCCAGCAGCCAAGGGACAGGGCTCACAGATACGCAGTATTTT

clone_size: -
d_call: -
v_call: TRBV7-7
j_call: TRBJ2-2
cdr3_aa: CASSLGTSHTGELFF
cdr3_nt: TGTGCTAGCAGCTTAGGGACATCTCACACCGGGGAGCTGTTTTTT

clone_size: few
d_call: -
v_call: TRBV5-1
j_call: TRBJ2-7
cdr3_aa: CASGAGGNFEQYF
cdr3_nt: TGCGCCAGCGGGGCCGGAGGGAATTTCGAGCAGTACTTC

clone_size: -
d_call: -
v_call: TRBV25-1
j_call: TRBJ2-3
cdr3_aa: CASSEWGTESSTDTQYF
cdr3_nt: TGTGCCAGCAGTGAATGGGGGACTGAATCTAGCACAGATACGCAGTATTTT

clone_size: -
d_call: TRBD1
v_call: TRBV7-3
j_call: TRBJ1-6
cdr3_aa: CASSLGGGNSPLHF
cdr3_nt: TGTGCCAGCAGCCTAGGGGGCGGAAATTCACCCCTCCACTTT

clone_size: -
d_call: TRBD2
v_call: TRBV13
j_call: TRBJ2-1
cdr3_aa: CASSLGLRGREQFF
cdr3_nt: TGTGCCAGCAGCTTAGGCCTACGCGGGAGGGAGCAGTTCTTC

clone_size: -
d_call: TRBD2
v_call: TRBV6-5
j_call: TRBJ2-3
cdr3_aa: CASSYIAGVSTDTQYF
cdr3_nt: TGTGCCAGCAGTTACATCGCGGGGGTCAGCACAGATACGCAGTATTTT

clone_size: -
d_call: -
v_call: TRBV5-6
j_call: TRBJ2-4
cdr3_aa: CASSPTRRNKNIQYF
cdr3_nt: TGTGCCAGCAGCCCGACACGACGGAACAAAAACATTCAGTACTTC

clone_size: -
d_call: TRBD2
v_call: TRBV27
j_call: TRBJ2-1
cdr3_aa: CASSWASGDNEQFF
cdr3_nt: TGTGCCAGCAGTTGGGCTAGCGGGGACAATGAGCAGTTCTTC

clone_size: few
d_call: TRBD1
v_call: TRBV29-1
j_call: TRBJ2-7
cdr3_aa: CSVVAGQGGEQYF
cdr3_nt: TGCAGCGTTGTGGCAGGACAGGGCGGCGAGCAGTACTTC